Listed below are T cell receptor beta chains from one sample, sequenced in a study of neurological immune-mediated disorders. Via MiXCR, TCRdb re-called the 5' RACE reads, giving one row per CDR3 protein. The sample yields around 100,000 distinct CDR3 sequences, 9.5% to 14% seen once. The sequenced sample consisted of PBMCs. Receptors originate from a female donor with HTLV-1-associated myelopathy (HAM/TSP). Each CDR3 is given with its conserved first and last residue. A D gene is named only where the DNA matches it firmly. Not all rows give a size; the values are once, few, many and, for expanded clones, a class.

>TRBJ1-5|TRBV20-1|TRBD1|medium-sized
CSARGDRHNQPQHF
TGCAGTGCTCGGGGGGACAGACACAATCAGCCCCAGCATTTT
>TRBJ2-5|TRBV12-3/TRBV12-4|TRBD1|many
CASTPGSGQGQETQYF
TGTGCCAGCACTCCGGGATCGGGACAGGGGCAAGAGACCCAGTACTTC
>TRBJ2-6|TRBV20-1|.|many
CSATPGDSGANVLTF
TGCAGTGCTACCCCGGGAGACTCTGGGGCCAACGTCCTGACTTTC
>TRBJ2-5|TRBV9|TRBD1|many
CASSGKTGINSETQYF
TGTGCCAGCAGCGGGAAGACAGGGATTAATTCGGAGACCCAGTACTTC
>TRBJ1-2|TRBV25-1|.|many
CASSDPGSEIYGYTF
TGTGCCAGCAGTGACCCTGGGTCTGAGATCTATGGCTACACCTTC
>TRBJ2-2|TRBV7-9|.|many
CASSFTGGNTGELFF
TGTGCCAGCAGCTTTACCGGGGGGAACACCGGGGAGCTGTTTTTT
>TRBJ1-2|TRBV2|.|many
CASSSTGVDGYTF
TGTGCCAGCAGTTCGACTGGAGTGGATGGCTACACCTTC
>TRBJ1-5|TRBV20-1|.|many
CSASRDPNQPQHF
TGCAGTGCTAGTAGAGACCCCAATCAGCCCCAGCATTTT
>TRBJ2-6|TRBV6-1|TRBD1|.
CASSEETGAAGANVLTF
TGTGCCAGCAGTGAAGAGACAGGGGCAGCTGGGGCCAACGTCCTGACTTTC
>TRBJ2-7|TRBV5-1|.|many
CASSKDSSYEQYF
TGCGCCAGCAGTAAGGATAGCTCCTACGAGCAGTACTTC
>TRBJ2-7|TRBV5-1|TRBD1|.
CASSFRDRGEGEQYF
TGCGCCAGCAGCTTCCGGGACAGGGGAGAAGGCGAGCAGTACTTC
>TRBJ2-3|TRBV12-3/TRBV12-4|TRBD2|few
CASSPSGGGAADTQYF
TGTGCCAGCAGTCCCTCGGGCGGGGGGGCGGCAGATACGCAGTATTTT
>TRBJ2-7|TRBV15|.|many
CATSRDIFRGHEQYF
TGTGCTACCAGCAGAGATATTTTCCGGGGGCACGAGCAGTACTTC
>TRBJ1-2|TRBV5-6|.|many
CASSHALLGYGYTF
TGTGCCAGCAGCCACGCCCTCTTGGGGTATGGCTACACCTTC
>TRBJ2-2|TRBV7-3|TRBD1|many
CATRIQGDTGELFF
TGTGCCACCCGTATACAGGGGGACACCGGGGAGCTGTTTTTT
>TRBJ2-1|TRBV12-3/TRBV12-4|.|many
CASRHPGGDEQFF
TGTGCCAGCAGACACCCGGGCGGGGATGAGCAGTTCTTC
>TRBJ2-1|TRBV9|TRBD2|many
CASSPGGGAYNEQFF
TGTGCCAGCAGCCCGGGGGGGGGGGCCTACAATGAGCAGTTCTTC
>TRBJ2-2|TRBV11-2|TRBD1|.
CASSPRDRGNTGELFF
TGTGCCAGCAGCCCAAGGGACAGGGGGAACACCGGGGAGCTGTTTTTT
>TRBJ1-1|TRBV5-4|.|many
CASSLTGANTEAFF
TGTGCCAGCAGCTTGACTGGGGCCAACACTGAAGCTTTCTTT
>TRBJ2-1|TRBV10-3|TRBD1|many
CAIGRGGVGNEQFF
TGTGCCATCGGACGAGGGGGCGTAGGGAATGAGCAGTTCTTC
>TRBJ2-5|TRBV5-1|.|many
CASSLAVQETQYF
TGCGCCAGCAGCTTAGCGGTCCAAGAGACCCAGTACTTC
>TRBJ1-2|TRBV20-1|.|many
CSARVPTDSSNYGYTF
TGCAGTGCTAGAGTCCCGACAGATTCTTCTAACTATGGCTACACCTTC
>TRBJ1-5|TRBV12-3/TRBV12-4|.|few
CASSPFKGANQPQHF
TGTGCCAGCAGCCCCTTTAAAGGGGCAAATCAGCCCCAGCATTTT
>TRBJ2-2|TRBV24-1|.|few
CATSDKYRDHTGELFF
TGTGCCACCAGTGATAAATACAGGGATCACACCGGGGAGCTGTTTTTT
>TRBJ2-5|TRBV5-1|.|.
CASQGRGSWETQYF
TGCGCCAGCCAGGGACGGGGAAGCTGGGAGACCCAGTACTTC